The source of this T cell receptor (beta chain) is a study of blood T cells in healthy people across ages. Next came a second PCR, run for about 6 to 12 cycles, which used a sample-barcoded 5' primer along with a J-beta primer mix. TCRdb reprocessed the 5' RACE reads via MiXCR and lists one record per CDR3 protein. The table shows hundreds of thousands of distinct CDR3 sequences, with about 30% occurring only once. CDR1 and CDR2 from the germline V gene are SNHLY and FYNNEI. The V and J ends lost 7 bases and 10 bases, in that order; junction bases with no gene match: 13. This CDR3 has 15 amino acids.

The source of this sequence is a woman older than 75 in good health. The sample comprised blood. The chain has TRBV2 and TRBJ1-6; TRBD1 aligns across 7 bases. Here the CDR3 DNA reads TGTGCCAGCACCTACGGCGACAGGGAGCGGTCACCCCTCCACTTT. Its protein product is CASTYGDRERSPLHF.